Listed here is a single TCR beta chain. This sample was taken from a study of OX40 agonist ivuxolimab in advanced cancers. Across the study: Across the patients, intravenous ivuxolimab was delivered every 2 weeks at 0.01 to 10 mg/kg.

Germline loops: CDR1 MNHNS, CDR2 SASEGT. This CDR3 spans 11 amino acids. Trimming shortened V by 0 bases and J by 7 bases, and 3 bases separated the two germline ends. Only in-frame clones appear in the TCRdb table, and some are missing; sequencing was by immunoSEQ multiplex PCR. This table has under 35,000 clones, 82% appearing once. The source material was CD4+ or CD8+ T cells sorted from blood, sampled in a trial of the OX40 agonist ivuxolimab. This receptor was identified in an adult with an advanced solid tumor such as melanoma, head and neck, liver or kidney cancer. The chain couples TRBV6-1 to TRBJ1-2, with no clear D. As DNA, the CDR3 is TGTGCCAGCAGTGAAGCGCTTGGCTACACCTTC. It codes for CASSEALGYTF.